Listed below are T cell receptor beta chains from one sample, sequenced in a study of T-cell reconstitution after alpha-beta-depleted transplantation in children. TCRdb used MiXCR to reprocess the PCR reads, holding one entry per CDR3 protein. The repertoire holds 250,000 to 300,000 distinct CDR3 sequences, with roughly a tenth as singletons. Material: PBMCs, obtained before TCRalphabeta/CD19-depleted stem cell transplant. The receptors were sampled from a boy under two years old with acute myeloid leukemia, due to receive a stem cell transplant. CDR3s include the opening cysteine and the closing phenylalanine or tryptophan.

J | V | CDR3
TRBJ2-1 | TRBV29-1 | CSVGPGLASYNEQFF
TRBJ2-7 | TRBV28 | CASSLGPSLYEQYF
TRBJ1-6 | TRBV5-1 | CATKEGAPNSPLHF
TRBJ2-1 | TRBV10-3 | CAIKISGMYNEQFF
TRBJ1-2 | TRBV14 | CASSQDTDDPSPHGYTF
TRBJ2-7 | TRBV6-1 | CASRTDRGRSSYEQYF
TRBJ1-5 | TRBV6-5 | CASSNPGHSKGQPQHF
TRBJ2-3 | TRBV29-1 | CSVDGYSGASTDTQYF
TRBJ2-2 | TRBV4-2 | CASSQDLVTSGTGELFF
TRBJ2-1 | TRBV12-3/TRBV12-4 | CASSSTSGEYNEQFF
TRBJ2-2 | TRBV7-8 | CASSFAWRTGGAGNTGELFF
TRBJ2-2 | TRBV20-1 | CSASAPGTSGSHTGELFF
TRBJ1-1 | TRBV27 | CASSWDRVRGAEAFF
TRBJ1-2 | TRBV12-3/TRBV12-4 | CASSLSEVYGYTF
TRBJ2-2 | TRBV7-8 | CASSLGGLATNTGELFF
TRBJ1-1 | TRBV12-3/TRBV12-4 | CASSAHRGRYTEAFF
TRBJ1-2 | TRBV7-9 | CASSTRQGYGYTF
TRBJ1-4 | TRBV3-1 | CATSPFRGPSTNEKLFF
TRBJ2-1 | TRBV5-1 | CASSPGTGPYNEQFF
TRBJ2-2 | TRBV12-3/TRBV12-4 | CASRDSGTGELFF
TRBJ2-5 | TRBV10-3 | CAISESWRGYIQETQYF
TRBJ1-2 | TRBV7-9 | CASSLEGDRGHYGYTF
TRBJ2-5 | TRBV20-1 | CSAVPGLAGAEETQYF
TRBJ2-5 | TRBV20-1 | CSALLQETQYF
TRBJ2-5 | TRBV28 | CASSLSLLKLYF
TRBJ2-7 | TRBV5-5 | CASSLEARASYEQYF
TRBJ1-1 | TRBV24-1 | CATRNRGRDEAFF
TRBJ1-5 | TRBV5-5 | CASSLERQGRGNQPQHF
TRBJ2-7 | TRBV4-3 | CASSLLVKGGYEQYF
TRBJ2-3 | TRBV5-1 | CASSLISTDTQYF
TRBJ2-1 | TRBV7-3 | CASSLGSGTAINEQFF
TRBJ2-1 | TRBV5-1 | CASSSSGGTSGEQFF
TRBJ2-1 | TRBV15 | CATSRARGQGKYNEQFF
TRBJ2-7 | TRBV2 | CASARLADSYEQYF
TRBJ1-6 | TRBV5-4 | CASSQLWGTGDSPLHF
TRBJ1-2 | TRBV5-1 | CASSLTGRASGYTF
TRBJ2-5 | TRBV11-1 | CASSLYRTGGETQYF
TRBJ2-7 | TRBV3-1 | CASSQGEGMGYEQYF
TRBJ2-5 | TRBV29-1 | CSAKQGETQYF
TRBJ2-7 | TRBV6-2/TRBV6-3 | CASSSGQIPYEQYF
TRBJ1-4 | TRBV3-1 | CASSQIPDEKLFF
TRBJ2-1 | TRBV7-3 | CASSSMGATYNEQFF
TRBJ1-2 | TRBV7-9 | CASSLAHSNPYGYTF
TRBJ2-3 | TRBV4-2 | CASSQEPRLAGGADTQYF
TRBJ2-7 | TRBV29-1 | CSVGGTSGSYEQYF
TRBJ2-3 | TRBV4-2 | CASSQDLLGPGPDTQYF
TRBJ2-5 | TRBV5-8 | CASSRLEVVTQYF
TRBJ2-1 | TRBV24-1 | CATSDHGEGDPNEQFF
TRBJ2-7 | TRBV20-1 | CSAKDSYEQYF
TRBJ2-5 | TRBV6-1 | CASSERLAGAWETQYF
TRBJ2-1 | TRBV7-6 | CASTTVGREANNEQFF
TRBJ2-7 | TRBV12-3/TRBV12-4 | CASSARLAGAYEQYF
TRBJ1-1 | TRBV29-1 | CSVEVKGMNTEAFF